Presented here are 15 T cell receptor beta chains from one specimen sequenced in a study of STAT3 mutations in large granular lymphocyte leukemia. Study results and limitations: Every T-LGLL patient had at least one immunodominant TCRbeta clonotype.

The table came from immunoSEQ multiplex PCR; TCRdb's copy has only in-frame clones and leaves some out. The profile shows more than 25,000 clones, about three quarters of them singletons. Their antigen targets remain unknown. The sequenced sample consisted of peripheral blood mononuclear cells. These receptors all come from a woman aged 45 to 65 with T-cell large granular lymphocyte leukemia. Some clones in this sample may be carry-over from other donors' samples.

This clone was counted once. V and J are TRBV5-1 and TRBJ1-3; maybe TRBD1 (6 bases). This CDR3 is 14 amino acids long. Germline V gene lookup returns CDR1 SGHRS and CDR2 YFSETQ. Trimming took 1 base from V and 8 from J, leaving 13 bases between them. The CDR3 region has the DNA TGCGCCAGCAGCTTGACAGGGTCAGGAGACACCATATATTTT. This translates into CASSLTGSGDTIYF.

The chain recombines TRBV5-1 with TRBJ2-7; possibly TRBD1 for D (7 bases). Germline CDR1 reads SGHRS; CDR2 reads YFSETQ. The CDR3 has 14 residues. V was shortened by 7 bases and J by 0 bases, with 14 bases between the two germline ends. CDR3: CASGPGGSSYEQYF. The CDR3 coding sequence is TGCGCCAGCGGCCCAGGGGGGAGCTCCTACGAGCAGTACTTC.

The gene calls are TRBV5-1 and TRBJ2-7; the D gene is possibly TRBD2 (7 bases). Germline V gene data show CDR1 as SGHRS and CDR2 as YFSETQ. Trimming removed 4 bases from V and 4 bases from J, with 18 bases in between. The CDR3 is 15 amino acids. The DNA for the CDR3 is TGCGCCAGCAGCGCTTGGGGGGGCCAATTGTACGAGCAGTACTTC. Amino acid sequence: CASSAWGGQLYEQYF.

The genes are TRBV30 and TRBJ1-3; no firm D call. Germline loops: CDR1 GTSNPN, CDR2 SVGIG (reference sequence). The CDR3 length is 13 residues. With 4 bases removed from V and 0 bases from J, the gap between germline ends came to 7 bases. The CDR3 reads CAWTRNSGNTIYF. In DNA form, the CDR3 reads TGTGCCTGGACGAGAAACTCTGGAAACACCATATATTTT.

The V gene is TRBV13, the J gene TRBJ1-2; tentative D call: TRBD1 (6 bases). Germline-derived CDR1 and CDR2 are PRHDT and FYEKMQ (reference sequence). The V end lost 5 bases, the J end lost 7 bases, and 20 bases lay between the germline ends. The CDR3 loop spans 15 amino acids. The CDR3 spells CASSPSRGARSGYTF. CDR3 sequence (DNA): TGTGCCAGCAGCCCCAGCCGGGGGGCGCGGAGTGGCTACACCTTC.

This chain uses TRBV7-9 with TRBJ2-3; 9 bases map to TRBD2. V gave up 4 bases and J gave up 2 bases; unmatched junction bases: 7. The germline V gene has CDR1 SEHNR and CDR2 FQNEAQ (reference sequence). The CDR3 loop spans 16 amino acids. The CDR3 sequence: CASSSIAGVLTDTQYF. The CDR3 bases are TGTGCCAGCAGCTCCATAGCGGGAGTGCTCACAGATACGCAGTATTTT. Filled out from reference TRBV7-9 and TRBJ2-3, the complete variable domain reads DTGVSQNPRHKITKRGQNVTFRCDPISEHNRLYWYRQTLGQGPEFLTYFQNEAQLEKSRLLSDRFSAERPKGSFSTLEIQRTEQGDSAMYLCASSSIAGVLTDTQYFGPGTRLTVL.

The chain is built from TRBV6-5 and TRBJ2-2; no reliable D call. Germline lookup yields CDR1 MNHEY and CDR2 SVGAGI. Trimming shortened V by 10 bases and J by 5 bases, and 11 bases separated the two germline ends. The CDR3 is made up of 12 amino acids. The chain's CDR3 is CANLNLTGELFF. The CDR3, as DNA: TGTGCCAACTTAAATCTAACCGGGGAGCTGTTTTTT.

J is TRBJ1-2 and V is TRBV29-1; perhaps TRBD1 as D (6 bases). The CDR3 covers 13 residues. V was pared by 7 bases and J by 4 bases, with 16 bases between. Germline V gene sequence: CDR1 SQVTM, CDR2 ANQGSEA. Here the CDR3 reads CSARTDAFYGYTF. The DNA of the CDR3 is TGCAGCGCCCGGACAGACGCCTTCTATGGCTACACCTTC.

The V gene is TRBV5-6, the J gene TRBJ2-7; 11 bases map to TRBD1. Germline CDR1 reads SGHDT; CDR2 reads YYEEEE. This CDR3 comprises 13 residues. V dropped 4 bases and J dropped 6; count of bases not matched to a gene: 3. CDR3 in DNA: TGTGCCAGCAGCCATGGGACAGGGGGCGAGCAGTACTTC. Its protein product is CASSHGTGGEQYF.

J is TRBJ2-2 and V is TRBV6-6; D call uncertain. V was pared by 6 bases and J by 3 bases, with 8 bases between. The CDR3 totals 13 residues. CDR1 is MNHNY, CDR2 SVGAGI, per germline (reference sequence). The CDR3 DNA reads TGTGCCAGCAGCCTCCCCTACACCGGGGAGCTGTTTTTT. Protein product: CASSLPYTGELFF.

The V and J genes are TRBV5-3 and TRBJ2-5; D might be TRBD2 (5 bases). TRBV5-3 is known as an ORF, though its function is uncertain. The CDR3 is 14 residues long. V was shortened by 8 bases and J by 2 bases, with 16 bases between the two germline ends. CDR3 region: CARDCGPPQETQYF. In nucleotides, the CDR3 is TGTGCCAGGGACTGTGGTCCCCCTCAAGAGACCCAGTACTTC.

V gene TRBV5-6 combines with J gene TRBJ2-7, with TRBD1 matching over 9 bases. Germline V CDR1 and CDR2: SGHDT, YYEEEE. V lost 1 base, J lost 1 base, and 6 bases stayed unmatched. This CDR3 is built from 16 residues. The CDR3 loop reads CASSLFTGTGSYEQYF. CDR3 nucleotide sequence: TGTGCCAGCAGCTTGTTCACCGGGACAGGGTCCTACGAGCAGTACTTC. Complete variable domain (other parts from reference TRBV5-6 and TRBJ2-7): DAGVTQSPTHLIKTRGQQVTLRCSPKSGHDTVSWYQQALGQGPQFIFQYYEEEERQRGNFPDRFSGHQFPNYSSELNVNALLLGDSALYLCASSLFTGTGSYEQYFGPGTRLTVT.

V is TRBV12-5 and J is TRBJ2-1; 7 positions agree with TRBD2. The CDR3 loop spans 17 amino acids. With V trimmed by 1 base and J by 3 bases, 9 bases remained unmatched. Germline lookup yields CDR1 LGHNT and CDR2 FRNRAP. CDR3 region: CASGLDHIAGRYNEQFF. The CDR3 region has the DNA TGTGCTAGTGGTTTGGACCATATAGCGGGTCGCTACAATGAGCAGTTCTTC.

V usage is TRBV29-1 and J usage is TRBJ1-1, with D unclear. Germline CDR1 SQVTM, CDR2 ANQGSEA. Trimming took off 4 bases at V and 5 bases at J, with 11 bases between the two ends. This CDR3 contains 12 residues. CDR3 nucleotide sequence: TGCAGCGTTGGGGAGGGCCGGACTGAAGCTTTCTTT. It yields the protein CSVGEGRTEAFF.

The chain has TRBV7-2 and TRBJ2-7, with D perhaps assigned TRBD1 or TRBD2 (5 bases each). The CDR3 is made up of 16 amino acids. V lost 2 bases, J lost 2 bases, and 16 bases lay in between. Per germline, CDR1 SGHTA and CDR2 FQGNSA. CDR3 region: CASSLHPRGATYEQYF. As DNA, the CDR3 is TGTGCCAGCAGCTTACACCCCCGAGGGGCGACCTACGAGCAGTACTTC. Supplemented by reference TRBV7-2 and TRBJ2-7, the full variable domain reads GAGVSQSPSNKVTEKGKDVELRCDPISGHTALYWYRQSLGQGLEFLIYFQGNSAPDKSGLPSDRFSAERTGGSVSTLTIQRTQQEDSAVYLCASSLHPRGATYEQYFGPGTRLTVT.